Following are 24 T cell receptor beta chains from one sample sequenced in a study of CXCR3-negative and CXCR3-positive naive CD8 T cells. With UMI labels, 5' RACE was used to prepare the TRB cDNA libraries. TCRdb reprocessed the 5' RACE reads, keeping one entry per CDR3 protein, no DNA. The sample includes about 90,000 distinct CDR3 sequences. Material for sequencing was naive CXCR3- CD8+ T cells from blood. This sample's subset: CD45RO-CCR7+CD27+CD95- naive CD8+ T cells lacking CXCR3 (TNR3-). The receptor set was obtained from a human donor in good health. Some clones in this sample may be carry-over from other donors' samples.

This chain joins TRBV29-1 and TRBJ2-3. The CDR3 covers 12 residues. Germline-derived CDR1 and CDR2 are SQVTM and ANQGSEA. Here the CDR3 reads CSVGGGTDTQYF.

This sequence joins TRBV7-9 and TRBJ1-1. Germline assignment: CDR1 SEHNR and CDR2 FQNEAQ (reference sequence). CDR3 length: 13 residues. CDR3 sequence: CASSLREGPEAFF.

V gene TRBV7-9 combines with J gene TRBJ1-2. Germline lookup yields CDR1 SEHNR and CDR2 FQNEAQ (reference sequence). This CDR3 has 11 amino acids. This chain's CDR3 is CAILAVYGYTF.

The genes are TRBV29-1 and TRBJ2-1. Germline V lookup: CDR1 SQVTM, CDR2 ANQGSEA. The CDR3 is 14 amino acids. This chain's CDR3 is CSVGSRQSYNEQFF.

The chain has TRBV7-9 and TRBJ1-4. Germline CDR1 and CDR2: SEHNR and FQNEAQ (reference sequence). The CDR3 consists of 14 residues. The CDR3 is CASSGANTNEKLFF.

This chain uses TRBV28 with TRBJ2-7; TCRdb outputs TRBD1, but without DNA this stays unchecked. Germline V gene sequence: CDR1 MDHEN, CDR2 SYDVKM. This CDR3 comprises 15 residues. The CDR3 loop reads CASSWTPGQGNEQYF. Drawing the rest from reference TRBV28 and TRBJ2-7, the complete variable domain is DVKVTQSSRYLVKRTGEKVFLECVQDMDHENMFWYRQDPGLGLRLIYFSYDVKMKEKGDIPEGYSVSREKKERFSLILESASTNQTSMYLCASSWTPGQGNEQYFGPGTRLTVT.

The chain employs TRBV5-1 and TRBJ2-1; with no DNA, the TCRdb D assignment of TRBD2 cannot be verified. The CDR3 covers 15 residues. Germline CDR1 is SGHRS and CDR2 is YFSETQ. CDR3 region: CASSFTSGGANEQFF. The variable domain in full, completed from reference TRBV5-1 and TRBJ2-1, reads KAGVTQTPRYLIKTRGQQVTLSCSPISGHRSVSWYQQTPGQGLQFLFEYFSETQRNKGNFPGRFSGRQFSNSRSEMNVSTLELGDSALYLCASSFTSGGANEQFFGPGTRLTVL.

J is TRBJ1-1 and V is TRBV20-1; TCRdb's D gene call, TRBD1, goes unchecked for lack of DNA. This CDR3 has 15 amino acids. Germline V CDR1 and CDR2: DFQATT, SNEGSKA (reference sequence). CDR3 amino acids: CSARADRGMNTEAFF.

The chain has TRBV7-6 and TRBJ2-3; the D call from TCRdb, TRBD1, cannot be confirmed without DNA. Germline V gene sequence: CDR1 SGHVS, CDR2 FNYEAQ. The CDR3 sequence is 15 residues long. CDR3 sequence reads: CASSLAGGVTDTQYF. Full variable domain (remainder filled in from reference TRBV7-6 and TRBJ2-3): GAGVSQSPRYKVTKRGQDVALRCDPISGHVSLYWYRQALGQGPEFLTYFNYEAQQDKSGLPNDRFSAERPEGSISTLTIQRTEQRDSAMYRCASSLAGGVTDTQYFGPGTRLTVL.

The chain is built from TRBV14 and TRBJ2-7; TCRdb selects TRBD2, and the lack of DNA leaves this call unchecked. Looked up from germline, CDR1 is SGHDN and CDR2 is FVKESK. The CDR3 is 21 residues long. CDR3 amino acids: CASSQAWTLGTSHLGPYEQYF.

The gene calls are TRBV7-8 and TRBJ2-1; absent DNA, TCRdb's TRBD1 call cannot be checked. This CDR3 is 15 amino acids long. In germline, CDR1 is SGHVS, CDR2 FQNEAQ. This CDR3 reads CASSLDPGPYNEQFF.

The chain has TRBV20-1 and TRBJ2-7; TCRdb designates TRBD2, a call that cannot be tested without DNA. This CDR3 region has 13 residues. CDR1 and CDR2 from the germline V gene are DFQATT and SNEGSKA (reference sequence). CDR3 residues: CSGGGRQNYEQYF.

CDR3 amino acids: CSARGNLAYEQYF. The chain employs TRBV20-1 and TRBJ2-7. Germline loops: CDR1 DFQATT, CDR2 SNEGSKA (reference sequence). The CDR3 is 13 amino acids.

This sequence joins TRBV29-1 and TRBJ2-7; TCRdb reports TRBD1, a call that lacks DNA to check it against. In germline, CDR1 is SQVTM, CDR2 ANQGSEA. The CDR3 spans 13 residues. The CDR3: CRVVVQGAREQYF.

The V and J genes are TRBV30 and TRBJ1-1. Germline V gene lookup returns CDR1 GTSNPN and CDR2 SVGIG (reference sequence). This CDR3 is built from 13 residues. CDR3 amino acids: CAWSVGMGTEAFF.

The rearrangement uses TRBV7-9 and TRBJ2-1; TCRdb gives TRBD2 as the D gene, but with no DNA this cannot be confirmed. The CDR3 loop spans 16 amino acids. Germline CDR1 reads SEHNR; CDR2 reads FQNEAQ (reference sequence). The CDR3 is CASSLAPGLAKNEQFF. The entire variable domain, with the rest obtained from reference TRBV7-9 and TRBJ2-1, is as follows: DTGVSQNPRHKITKRGQNVTFRCDPISEHNRLYWYRQTLGQGPEFLTYFQNEAQLEKSRLLSDRFSAERPKGSFSTLEIQRTEQGDSAMYLCASSLAPGLAKNEQFFGPGTRLTVL.

V gene TRBV4-1 combines with J gene TRBJ2-7; TCRdb returns TRBD1, unconfirmable since there is no DNA. This CDR3 contains 17 residues. Germline lookup yields CDR1 MGHRA and CDR2 YSYEKL. The CDR3 sequence: CASSQAKTGVFSYEQYF.

The gene calls are TRBV15 and TRBJ1-5; absent DNA, TCRdb's TRBD1 call cannot be checked. Per the germline V gene, CDR1 is LNHNV and CDR2 is YYDKDF (reference sequence). The CDR3 has 15 residues. The CDR3 here is CATSRGRGSGQPQHF.

The chain couples TRBV5-1 to TRBJ2-7. The germline CDR1 and CDR2 sequences are SGHRS and YFSETQ. The CDR3 has 13 amino acids. The CDR3 is CASSLNINYEQYF.

The chain has TRBV6-2 or TRBV6-3 and TRBJ1-1. The germline gives CDR1 MNHEY, CDR2 SVGEGT. The CDR3 length is 13 residues. CDR3 amino acids: CASSYVANTEAFF.

CDR3 in amino acids: CASRPGQGLTEAFF. The genes are TRBV7-6 and TRBJ1-1; absent DNA, TCRdb's TRBD1 call cannot be checked. This CDR3 is 14 amino acids long. Per the germline V gene, CDR1 is SGHVS and CDR2 is FNYEAQ.

The chain combines TRBV29-1 with TRBJ1-1; the D call of TRBD1 rests on TCRdb alone, since no DNA is present to check it. The CDR3 is 12 amino acids. CDR1 and CDR2 (germline): SQVTM, ANQGSEA. CDR3 sequence: CSVRGRVGEAFF. Complete variable domain (other parts from reference TRBV29-1 and TRBJ1-1): SAVISQKPSRDICQRGTSLTIQCQVDSQVTMMFWYRQQPGQSLTLIATANQGSEATYESGFVIDKFPISRPNLTFSTLTVSNMSPEDSSIYLCSVRGRVGEAFFGQGTRLTVV.

The chain links TRBV7-9 to TRBJ1-2; TCRdb gives TRBD1 as the D gene, but with no DNA this cannot be confirmed. This CDR3 has 17 amino acids. Germline lookup yields CDR1 SEHNR and CDR2 FQNEAQ (reference sequence). The CDR3: CASTQILGQRPNYGYTF.

The chain couples TRBV7-2 to TRBJ2-3; the TCRdb call, TRBD2, lacks DNA for checking. Looked up from germline, CDR1 is SGHTA and CDR2 is FQGNSA. This CDR3 has 16 amino acids. CDR3: CASSLAAGPLTDTQYF.